The 5 T cell receptor beta chains below all came from one sample that was sequenced in a study of T cell changes during pregnancy in multiple sclerosis. Sequencing used immunoSEQ multiplex PCR; TCRdb keeps in-frame clones, though not all of them. The repertoire includes about 62,000 clones, roughly nine tenths of them detected once, and 2% to 3% sits in the top ten. This material consisted of peripheral blood, taken in the first trimester of pregnancy. These receptors all come from a female donor with multiple sclerosis, enrolled in a pregnancy study.

As concerns this clone: The germline gene is not matched at one end of the junction; a read error may be the cause. The rearrangement links TRBV29-1 to TRBJ1-2; a weak D match, TRBD1 (5 bases). The CDR3 consists of 12 residues. Germline lookup yields CDR1 SQVTM and CDR2 ANQGSEA. CDR3 nucleotides: TGTCAGGGATCGGGGGAGGACTATGGCTACACCTTC. Translated, it gives CQGSGEDYGYTF.

This clone was seen just once. This chain links TRBV9 with TRBJ2-3; TRBD1 might be the D (6 bases). CDR3 length: 17 residues. The germline V gene encodes CDR1 SGDLS and CDR2 YYNGEE. The V end was cut by 3 bases, the J end by 3 bases, with 20 bases between. CDR3 protein: CASSGGWGQIGTDTQYF. The CDR3 region has the DNA TGTGCCAGCAGCGGGGGGTGGGGGCAAATAGGTACAGATACGCAGTATTTT.

The chain has TRBV7-3 and TRBJ2-5; 7 positions match TRBD1. Trimming cost V 4 bases and J 7 bases; bases outside gene matches: 6. CDR3 length equals 13 residues. Germline CDR1 is SGHTA and CDR2 is FQGTGA. In DNA form, the CDR3 reads TGTGCCAGCAGCTCGGGACAGTCCAGGACCCAGTACTTC. Protein product: CASSSGQSRTQYF. Together with reference TRBV7-3 and TRBJ2-5, the CDR3 gives the full variable domain: GAGVSQTPSNKVTEKGKYVELRCDPISGHTALYWYRQSLGQGPEFLIYFQGTGAADDSGLPNDRFFAVRPEGSVSTLKIQRTERGDSAVYLCASSSGQSRTQYFGPGTRLLVL.

The chain couples TRBV5-1 to TRBJ2-7, with 8 bases that match TRBD1. V lost 2 bases, J lost 5 bases, and 3 bases stayed unmatched. The CDR3 runs 13 residues. Looked up from germline, CDR1 is SGHRS and CDR2 is YFSETQ. CDR3 in DNA: TGCGCCAGCAGCTTAGGACAGGGAAACGAGCAGTACTTC. It codes for CASSLGQGNEQYF.

This clone has a single count. The V call is TRBV18, the J call TRBJ2-3, with 10 positions matching TRBD1. Germline CDR1 KGHSH, CDR2 LQKENI. This CDR3 has 16 residues. Trimming took 5 bases from V and 0 from J; bases not matched to a gene: 5. CDR3 coding DNA: TGTGCCAGCTCATCGCGACAGGGGGCAAGCACAGATACGCAGTATTTT. Protein sequence: CASSSRQGASTDTQYF.